This TCR beta chain was captured in a study of T cells in Graves' hyperthyroidism and ophthalmopathy. Patients aged 18 to 65 had newly diagnosed hyperthyroidism that had lasted under 2 months. For the diagnoses, clinical symptoms, serum thyroxine and TRAb, thyroid ultrasound and orbital computed tomography were used. The source of the PBMCs was 10 ml of fresh peripheral blood. This clonotype was recorded many times. Trimming took 1 base from V and 8 from J, leaving 17 bases between them. CDR1 is SGHTA and CDR2 is FQGNSA in the germline V gene. This CDR3 spans 15 amino acids. Amplification yielded TCR beta CDR3 regions, with RNA transcripts as the source. The TCR CDR3 was amplified in a first-round RT-PCR using the HTBI primer set. Each CDR3 protein is one row after TCRdb ran MiXCR on the multiplex PCR reads. The sample lists roughly 420,000 distinct CDR3 sequences, roughly 14% occurring once.

The sequence derives from a woman aged 18-29 years with Graves' hyperthyroidism. V gene TRBV7-2 combines with J gene TRBJ1-2; D may be TRBD1 (5 bases). Specimen: blood. The CDR3 bases are TGTGCCAGCAGCTTAGGTCTGATAGGGGTAGGCGGCTACACCTTC. It codes for CASSLGLIGVGGYTF.